The TCR beta chain described here comes from a study of CXCR3-negative and CXCR3-positive naive CD8 T cells. Study observations and caveats: Higher TRB CDR3 hydrophobicity marked CXCR3-positive naive cells relative to CXCR3-negative naive cells.

Via 5' RACE with UMI labels, TRB cDNA libraries were prepared. For each CDR3 protein, TCRdb gives one entry from its re-call of the 5' RACE reads, without DNA. This table holds roughly 61,000 distinct CDR3 sequences. The CDR3 is made up of 19 amino acids. CDR1 and CDR2 (germline): MNHEY, SVGEGT. Notes on this clonotype: Its antigen is as yet unknown.

The sequenced sample consisted of naive CXCR3+ CD8+ T cells from blood. As to subset: CD45RO-CCR7+CD27+CD95- naive CD8+ T cells expressing CXCR3 (TNR3+). The V gene is TRBV6-2 or TRBV6-3, the J gene TRBJ1-6. This sequence was found in a human donor in good health. Some clones in this sample may be carry-over from other donors' samples. CDR3 residues: CASSYLKDGVGSYNSPLHF.